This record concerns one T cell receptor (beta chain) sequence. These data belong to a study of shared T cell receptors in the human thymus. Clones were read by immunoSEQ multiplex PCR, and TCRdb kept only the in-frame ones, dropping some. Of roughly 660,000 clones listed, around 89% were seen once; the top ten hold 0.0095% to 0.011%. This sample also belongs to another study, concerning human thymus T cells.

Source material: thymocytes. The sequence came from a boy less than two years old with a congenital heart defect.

The CDR3 nucleotides are TGTGCCAGCAGAGCGGGGCGGAGCACAGATACGCAGTATTTT. The encoded protein is CASRAGRSTDTQYF. The gene calls are TRBV25-1 and TRBJ2-3; 7 bases are shared with TRBD2. This CDR3 contains 14 residues. Unmatched junction bases numbered 3, after V lost 6 bases and J lost 0 bases. Per germline, CDR1 MGHDK and CDR2 SYGVNS. Full variable domain (outside the CDR3, taken from reference TRBV25-1 and TRBJ2-3): EADIYQTPRYLVIGTGKKITLECSQTMGHDKMYWYQQDPGMELHLIHYSYGVNSTEKGDLSSESTVSRIRTEHFPLTLESARPSHTSQYLCASRAGRSTDTQYFGPGTRLTVL.